This entry lists 11 T cell receptor beta chains sequenced from one sample in a study of cytomegalovirus exposure and HLA in healthy donors. With 60 Vbeta and 13 Jbeta primers, the PCR was carried out. Measured with immunoSEQ multiplex PCR; TCRdb has only the in-frame clones, and not every one. This sample carries 130,000 to 150,000 clones, about 80% of them seen once, and the ten largest clones take around 4.3%. Sample: PBMCs. These receptors all come from a man in his forties or fifties in good health and CMV-seronegative.

This clone has only one observation. The genes are TRBV7-2 and TRBJ2-3, with TRBD2 matching over 7 bases. With V trimmed by 7 bases and J by 4 bases, 11 bases remained unmatched. The CDR3 sequence is 15 residues long. Germline V gives CDR1 SGHTA, CDR2 FQGNSA. Here the CDR3 DNA reads TGTGCCAGCATCCGAGCGGGGAGTCAGGCAGATACGCAGTATTTT. Its protein product is CASIRAGSQADTQYF. Full variable domain (outside the CDR3, taken from reference TRBV7-2 and TRBJ2-3): GAGVSQSPSNKVTEKGKDVELRCDPISGHTALYWYRQSLGQGLEFLIYFQGNSAPDKSGLPSDRFSAERTGGSVSTLTIQRTQQEDSAVYLCASIRAGSQADTQYFGPGTRLTVL.

V usage is TRBV7-9 and J usage is TRBJ1-5; TRBD1 might be the D (5 bases). Trimming pared 5 bases from V and 4 bases from J, leaving 21 bases between. This CDR3 has 17 amino acids. Germline CDR1 is SEHNR and CDR2 is FQNEAQ (reference sequence). CDR3 residues: CASSPSVGQGANQPQHF. DNA of the CDR3: TGTGCCAGCAGCCCCAGCGTGGGCCAGGGTGCGAATCAGCCCCAGCATTTT.

The chain couples TRBV4-3 to TRBJ2-3, with D uncertain. From germline, CDR1 is LGHNA and CDR2 YSLEER. There are 14 residues in the CDR3. V was trimmed by 0 bases and J by 2 bases, leaving 6 bases between them. The CDR3 DNA reads as TGCGCCAGCAGCCAAGACGGTTACACAGATACGCAGTATTTT. It specifies CASSQDGYTDTQYF.

The genes are TRBV5-8 and TRBJ2-1; 9 positions agree with TRBD2. This CDR3 has 15 amino acids. Germline V gene data show CDR1 as SGHTS and CDR2 as YDEGEE. The V segment lost 2 bases and the J segment 7 bases; nucleotides outside the gene matches: 7. The CDR3, as DNA: TGTGCCAGCAGCTTCCAGACTAGCGGTGATAATGAGCAGTTCTTC. As protein: CASSFQTSGDNEQFF.

The chain recombines TRBV18 with TRBJ1-1, with 8 bases aligning to TRBD1. J was trimmed by 1 base and V by 4 bases; bases with no gene match: 11. The CDR3 has 17 amino acids. Germline loops: CDR1 KGHSH, CDR2 LQKENI. Here the CDR3 reads CASSQQGDLLGNTEAFF. As DNA, the CDR3 is TGTGCCAGCTCACAACAGGGGGACTTATTAGGGAACACTGAAGCTTTCTTT.

This clone was found a few times. The J gene is TRBJ2-7, the V gene TRBV6-1; tentative D call: TRBD1 (6 bases). Germline V CDR1 and CDR2: MNHNS, SASEGT. The CDR3 is 15 residues long. V was pared by 2 bases and J by 2 bases, with 13 bases between. DNA of the CDR3: TGTGCCAGCAGTGAACCCCGGACAGCCACCTACGAGCAGTACTTC. Translation: CASSEPRTATYEQYF.

The chain employs TRBV7-2 and TRBJ1-4; D not resolved. The germline V gene encodes CDR1 SGHTA and CDR2 FQGNSA. Trimming shortened V by 1 base and J by 6 bases, and 9 bases separated the two germline ends. The CDR3 sequence is 14 residues long. CDR3 in amino acids: CASSLDDSDEKLFF. The CDR3 DNA is TGTGCCAGCAGCTTAGATGACTCAGATGAAAAACTGTTTTTT. Full variable domain (remainder filled in from reference TRBV7-2 and TRBJ1-4): GAGVSQSPSNKVTEKGKDVELRCDPISGHTALYWYRQSLGQGLEFLIYFQGNSAPDKSGLPSDRFSAERTGGSVSTLTIQRTQQEDSAVYLCASSLDDSDEKLFFGSGTQLSVL.

This clone showed up just a few times. In DNA form, the CDR3 reads TGTGCCAGCAGCTTACAGGGCCAGGCGGCTTTCTTT. It is translated as CASSLQGQAAFF. The chain employs TRBV13 and TRBJ1-1, with D possibly TRBD1 on 5 matching bases. Germline CDR1 PRHDT, CDR2 FYEKMQ (reference sequence). The CDR3 covers 12 residues. V dropped 2 bases and J dropped 11 bases, with 12 bases sitting between them.

This chain connects TRBV5-6 to TRBJ1-1; 8 nucleotides align to TRBD1. The CDR3 loop spans 14 amino acids. CDR1 SGHDT and CDR2 YYEEEE come from the germline V gene. V shed 3 bases and J 1 base; nucleotides not matched to a gene: 2. The CDR3 nucleotides are TGTGCCAGCAGCTGGACAGGGCCGAACACTGAAGCTTTCTTT. Translating it yields CASSWTGPNTEAFF.

The rearrangement links TRBV19 to TRBJ1-5, with 9 bases aligning to TRBD1. Germline CDR1 LNHDA, CDR2 SQIVND (reference sequence). After removal of 7 bases from V and 1 base from J, the junction contained 8 bases not matched to a gene. CDR3 size: 16 residues. The CDR3 region is CASTSTGGLSNQPQHF. Written as DNA, the CDR3 is TGTGCCAGTACCTCGACAGGGGGACTAAGCAATCAGCCCCAGCATTTT.

This chain connects TRBV9 to TRBJ1-2; perhaps TRBD1 as D (6 bases). With 3 bases removed from V and 4 bases from J, the gap between germline ends came to 13 bases. Germline-derived CDR1 and CDR2 are SGDLS and YYNGEE. There are 14 residues in the CDR3. CDR3 in amino acids: CASSGGQPPYGYTF. In nucleotides, the CDR3 is TGTGCCAGCAGCGGAGGACAGCCGCCCTATGGCTACACCTTC.